This TCR beta chain was recovered during a study of breast tumors, draining lymph nodes, adjacent tissues. Study-level findings and limits: That most tumor T cells come from lymph nodes remained unproven. Tumor and nontumor repertoires were significantly more similar in luminal-like than in basal-like breast cancer. Tumor TCR diversity was below lymph nodes but above nontumor tissue.

Axillary draining lymph nodes of breast cancer patients supplied the node samples. TCRdb independently ran MiXCR on the multiplex PCR reads; one entry per CDR3 protein. This table holds hundreds of thousands of distinct CDR3 sequences, approximately 30% found once. With 4 bases removed from V and 6 bases from J, the gap between germline ends came to 16 bases. The CDR3 is made up of 14 amino acids. CDR1 is MNHEY and CDR2 is SVGEGT in the germline V gene. This clonotype has ten or more counts. What it binds is unknown. The TCR comes from a female donor with breast cancer. Some clones in this sample may be carry-over from other donors' samples. The genes are TRBV6-2 or TRBV6-3 and TRBJ2-7; tentative D call: TRBD1 (5 bases). Sequencing was performed on axillary lymph node tissue. CDR3 bases: TGTGCCAGCAGTTGGTATGCAGGTAGGGGCGAGCAGTACTTC. Its translation: CASSWYAGRGEQYF.